The next 11 T cell receptor beta chains were all read from a single sample in a study of blood T cells in healthy people across ages. A second PCR of 7 to 11 cycles used a sample-barcoded 5' primer and a J-beta primer mix. TCRdb passed the 5' RACE reads through MiXCR, listing each CDR3 protein once. This sample carries under 1,000,000 distinct CDR3 sequences, 36% of them seen once, and the ten largest clones take 10% to 15%. The sequenced sample consisted of blood. These TCRs come from a man in his late teens or twenties in good health.

V usage is TRBV7-9 and J usage is TRBJ1-6, with D unclear. The CDR3 loop spans 13 amino acids. V lost 6 bases and J 6 bases, leaving 9 bases between the germline ends. Germline V gene data show CDR1 as SEHNR and CDR2 as FQNEAQ (reference sequence). This chain's CDR3 is CASRQKGNSPLHF. CDR3 sequence (DNA): TGTGCCAGCAGGCAAAAGGGTAATTCACCCCTCCACTTT.

This chain uses TRBV7-9 with TRBJ2-4; 9 nucleotides line up with TRBD1. TRBJ2-7 matches the DNA end more closely, so the J call is doubtful. Germline V gene data show CDR1 as SEHNR and CDR2 as FQNEAQ (reference sequence). CDR3 length: 15 amino acids. The CDR3 sequence: CASSLKQGAGYEQYF. CDR3 DNA: TGTGCCAGCAGCTTAAAACAGGGGGCTGGTTACGAGCAGTACTTC.

The CDR3 loop reads CSARDVDSNYGYTF. CDR3 coding DNA: TGCAGTGCTAGAGATGTAGACTCAAACTATGGCTACACCTTC. The chain links TRBV20-1 to TRBJ1-2; D is uncertain. The CDR3 runs to 14 residues. Germline lookup yields CDR1 DFQATT and CDR2 SNEGSKA (reference sequence). The ends were cut back, 0 bases at V and 2 bases at J, with 10 bases in the middle.

The V gene is TRBV5-6, the J gene TRBJ1-1; D unresolved. Germline values: CDR1 SGHDT, CDR2 YYEEEE. The CDR3 is 12 residues long. V gave up 0 bases and J gave up 6 bases, with 6 bases separating them. CDR3 residues: CASSLEFAEAFF. DNA for the CDR3: TGTGCCAGCAGCTTGGAATTTGCTGAAGCTTTCTTT.

The chain uses TRBV9 and TRBJ1-5; 12 bases fit TRBD1. Unmatched junction bases numbered 4, after V lost 0 bases and J lost 3 bases. This CDR3 spans 17 amino acids. Germline CDR1 and CDR2: SGDLS and YYNGEE. The CDR3 here is CASSVEGQGANNQPQHF. CDR3 DNA sequence: TGTGCCAGCAGCGTAGAGGGACAGGGGGCTAACAATCAGCCCCAGCATTTT.

This clonotype was observed a handful of times. The rearrangement links TRBV21-1 to TRBJ2-2; no DNA check was done on the table's D call, TRBD1. TRBV21-1 is a recognized pseudogene. The CDR3 is 18 amino acids. CDR3 region: CASSYRSRTGTNTGELFF. The CDR3 nucleotides are TGTGCCAGCAGCTACCGCTCCAGGACGGGGACGAACACCGGGGAGCTGTTTTTT.

This clonotype was observed a handful of times. The chain uses TRBV12-3 or TRBV12-4 and TRBJ1-3; 7 positions agree with TRBD1. V shed 6 bases, J shed 0 bases, and the junction held 2 bases outside the gene matches. This CDR3 region has 14 residues. CDR3 in amino acids: CASSTGASGNTIYF. The CDR3 DNA is TGTGCCAGCAGCACAGGGGCCTCTGGAAACACCATATATTTT.

CDR3 loop: CASTWGRGSHTDTQYF. Written as DNA, the CDR3 is TGCGCCAGCACCTGGGGCAGGGGTAGCCACACAGATACGCAGTATTTT. The genes are TRBV5-1 and TRBJ2-3; maybe TRBD1 (6 bases). The CDR3 spans 16 residues. Germline CDR1 SGHRS, CDR2 YFSETQ. V was trimmed by 6 bases and J by 2 bases, leaving 19 bases between them. The full variable domain, its missing parts supplied by reference TRBV5-1 and TRBJ2-3, is KAGVTQTPRYLIKTRGQQVTLSCSPISGHRSVSWYQQTPGQGLQFLFEYFSETQRNKGNFPGRFSGRQFSNSRSEMNVSTLELGDSALYLCASTWGRGSHTDTQYFGPGTRLTVL.

There are a few counts of this clonotype. The rearrangement uses TRBV5-1 and TRBJ1-2; D perhaps matches TRBD1 (5 bases). The CDR3 runs to 14 residues. In germline, CDR1 is SGHRS, CDR2 YFSETQ. The germline V and J ends were trimmed by 0 bases and 4 bases, with 10 bases remaining between them. The CDR3 nucleotides are TGCGCCAGCAGCTTGGACAGGCCAATCTATGGCTACACCTTC. Its protein product is CASSLDRPIYGYTF. Using reference TRBV5-1 and TRBJ1-2 for the parts outside the CDR3, the full variable domain is KAGVTQTPRYLIKTRGQQVTLSCSPISGHRSVSWYQQTPGQGLQFLFEYFSETQRNKGNFPGRFSGRQFSNSRSEMNVSTLELGDSALYLCASSLDRPIYGYTFGSGTRLTVV.

The chain has TRBV4-1 and TRBJ2-1, with a possible D match to TRBD2 (5 bases). The CDR3 has 14 amino acids. V was shortened by 2 bases and J by 9 bases, with 14 bases between the two germline ends. The V gene's germline CDR1 is MGHRA and CDR2 YSYEKL. This chain's CDR3 is CASSQRGPRGEQFF. As DNA, the CDR3 is TGCGCCAGCAGCCAAAGAGGCCCCCGGGGTGAGCAGTTCTTC.

This clonotype was recorded at least ten times. This sequence joins TRBV12-3 or TRBV12-4 and TRBJ2-1, with TRBD1 matching over 7 bases. The CDR3 totals 15 residues. Trimming removed 6 bases from V and 6 bases from J; junction bases left unmatched: 11. CDR3 in amino acids: CASSDAGTVPNEQFF. In DNA form, the CDR3 reads TGTGCCAGCAGCGACGCCGGGACAGTCCCCAATGAGCAGTTCTTC.